The clone carrying this T cell receptor (delta chain) ranks as hyperexpanded. The CDR3 consists of 21 residues. Germline values: CDR1 TSWWSYY, CDR2 QGS. V shed 0 bases, J shed 10 bases, and the junction held 28 bases outside the gene matches. This sample was included in a study of delta chains in infants with herpesvirus infections. Study overall: Infants in Uganda were tracked from birth through primary CMV infection.

Reverse transcription of PBMC RNA used primers specific for the gamma and delta chains. TCRdb reanalyzed the RT-PCR reads using CATT. This table holds 130 or so delta-chain clones, around 13% found once. This clonotype originated in a human donor who was a Ugandan infant, either HIV-exposed or HIV-unexposed (not recorded which). This chain joins TRDV1 and TRDJ1, with 8 bases identical to TRDD3. Sequenced here: peripheral blood, sampled at time point 3 of longitudinal follow-up. CDR3 coding DNA: TGTGCTCTTGGGGAACTATCCCTGGCTCCCCGGTGGGGGGATAAACGGGATGGACTCATCTTT. This gives the protein CALGELSLAPRWGDKRDGLIF.